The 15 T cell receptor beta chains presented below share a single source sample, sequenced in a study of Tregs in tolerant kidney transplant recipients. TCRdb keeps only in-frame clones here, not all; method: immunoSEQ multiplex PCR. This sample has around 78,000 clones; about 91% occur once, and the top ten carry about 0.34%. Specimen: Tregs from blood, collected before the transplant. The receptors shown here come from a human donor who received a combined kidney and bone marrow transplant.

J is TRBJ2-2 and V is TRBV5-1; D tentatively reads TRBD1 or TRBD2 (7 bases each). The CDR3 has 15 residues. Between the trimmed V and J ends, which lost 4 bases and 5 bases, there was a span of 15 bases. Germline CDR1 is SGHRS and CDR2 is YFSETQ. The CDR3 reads CASSREGAGTGELFF. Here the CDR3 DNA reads TGCGCCAGCAGCAGGGAGGGGGCCGGGACCGGGGAGCTGTTTTTT.

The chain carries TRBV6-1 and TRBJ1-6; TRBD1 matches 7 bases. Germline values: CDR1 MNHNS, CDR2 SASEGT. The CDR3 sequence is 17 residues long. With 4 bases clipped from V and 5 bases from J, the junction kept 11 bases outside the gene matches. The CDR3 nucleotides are TGTGCCAGCAGTGTACACCGGGACAGTGCCAATAATTCACCCCTCCACTTT. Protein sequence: CASSVHRDSANNSPLHF.

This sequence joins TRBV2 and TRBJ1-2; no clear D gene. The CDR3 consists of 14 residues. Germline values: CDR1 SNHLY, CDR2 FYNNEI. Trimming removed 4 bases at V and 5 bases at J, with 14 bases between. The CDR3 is CASSGTSGLYGYTF. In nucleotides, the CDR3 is TGTGCCAGCAGTGGCACCTCAGGTCTATATGGCTACACCTTC.

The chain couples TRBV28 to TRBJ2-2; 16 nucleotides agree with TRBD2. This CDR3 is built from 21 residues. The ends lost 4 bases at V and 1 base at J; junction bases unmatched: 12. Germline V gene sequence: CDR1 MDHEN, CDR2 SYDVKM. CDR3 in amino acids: CASSSLGLAGGPGVNTGELFF. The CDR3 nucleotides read TGTGCCAGCAGTTCTCTGGGACTAGCGGGAGGGCCTGGGGTGAACACCGGGGAGCTGTTTTTT.

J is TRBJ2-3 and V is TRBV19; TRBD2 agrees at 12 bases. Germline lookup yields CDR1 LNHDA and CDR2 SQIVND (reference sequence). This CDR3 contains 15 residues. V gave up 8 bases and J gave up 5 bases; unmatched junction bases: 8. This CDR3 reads CASRSSGRAIDTQYF. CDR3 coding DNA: TGTGCCAGTCGGTCTAGCGGGAGGGCCATAGATACGCAGTATTTT.

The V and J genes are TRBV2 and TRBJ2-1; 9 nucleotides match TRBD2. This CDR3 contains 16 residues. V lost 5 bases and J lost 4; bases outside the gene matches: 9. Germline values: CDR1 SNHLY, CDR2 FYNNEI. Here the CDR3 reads CASSTFVAGGYNEQFF. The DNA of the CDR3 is TGTGCCAGCAGTACCTTTGTTGCGGGAGGGTACAATGAGCAGTTCTTC.

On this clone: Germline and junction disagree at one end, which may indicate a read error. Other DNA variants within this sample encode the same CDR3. The CDR3 region has the DNA TGCGCCAGGACAATCGCCAATTTTGTGGGAGGGCGGGAGCAGTACTTC. It encodes CARTIANFVGGREQYF. The chain joins TRBV19 to TRBJ2-7; 7 positions agree with TRBD2. The CDR3 totals 16 residues. Per the germline V gene, CDR1 is LNHDA and CDR2 is SQIVND (reference sequence). Together with reference TRBV19 and TRBJ2-7, the CDR3 gives the full variable domain: DGGITQSPKYLFRKEGQNVTLSCEQNLNHDAMYWYRQDPGQGLRLIYYSQIVNDFQKGDIAEGYSVSREKKESFPLTVTSAQKNPTAFYLCARTIANFVGGREQYFGPGTRLTVT.

The CDR3 spells CASSPDTYEQYF. Here the CDR3 DNA reads TGCGCCAGCAGCCCCGACACCTACGAGCAGTACTTC. This sequence joins TRBV5-1 and TRBJ2-7, with D unclear. Trimming cost V 4 bases and J 2 bases, with 7 bases left between them. This CDR3 region has 12 residues. CDR1 and CDR2 (germline): SGHRS, YFSETQ. Variable domain in full (rest from reference TRBV5-1 and TRBJ2-7): KAGVTQTPRYLIKTRGQQVTLSCSPISGHRSVSWYQQTPGQGLQFLFEYFSETQRNKGNFPGRFSGRQFSNSRSEMNVSTLELGDSALYLCASSPDTYEQYFGPGTRLTVT.

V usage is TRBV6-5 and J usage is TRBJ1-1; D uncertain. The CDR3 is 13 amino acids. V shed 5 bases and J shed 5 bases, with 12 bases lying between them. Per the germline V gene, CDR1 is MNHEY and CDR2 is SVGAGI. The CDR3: CASSEWRVTEAFF. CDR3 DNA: TGTGCCAGCAGTGAATGGAGGGTAACTGAAGCTTTCTTT.

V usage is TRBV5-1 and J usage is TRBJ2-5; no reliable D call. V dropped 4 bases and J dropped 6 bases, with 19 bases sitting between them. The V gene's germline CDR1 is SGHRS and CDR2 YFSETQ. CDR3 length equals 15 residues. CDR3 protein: CASSPSGHTTQTQYF. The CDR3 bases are TGCGCCAGCAGCCCCTCCGGCCACACCACCCAGACCCAGTACTTC.

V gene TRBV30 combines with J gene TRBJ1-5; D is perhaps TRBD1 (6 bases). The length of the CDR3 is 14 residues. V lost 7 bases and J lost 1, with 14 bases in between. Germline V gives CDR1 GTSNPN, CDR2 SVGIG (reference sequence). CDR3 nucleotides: TGTGCCTTCACCCAGGGGCTAAGCAATCAGCCCCAGCATTTT. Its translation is CAFTQGLSNQPQHF.

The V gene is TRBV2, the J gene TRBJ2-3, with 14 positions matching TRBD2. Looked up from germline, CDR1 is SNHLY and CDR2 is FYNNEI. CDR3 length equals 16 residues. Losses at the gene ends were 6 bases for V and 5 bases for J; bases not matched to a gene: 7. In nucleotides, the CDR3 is TGTGCCAGCAGAAACATGGGACTAGCGGGAGTAGATACGCAGTATTTT. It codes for CASRNMGLAGVDTQYF.

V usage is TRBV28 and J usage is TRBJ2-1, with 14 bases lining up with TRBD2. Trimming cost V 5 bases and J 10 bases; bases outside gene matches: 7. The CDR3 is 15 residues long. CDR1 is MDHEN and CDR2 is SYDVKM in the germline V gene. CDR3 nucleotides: TGTGCCAGCAGTACGACTAGCGGGAGGGCTCAGGAGCAGTTCTTC. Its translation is CASSTTSGRAQEQFF.

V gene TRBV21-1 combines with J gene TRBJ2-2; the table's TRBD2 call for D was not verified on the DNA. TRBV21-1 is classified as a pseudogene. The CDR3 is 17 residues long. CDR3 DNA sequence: TGTGCCAGCAGATACGAATGGCGGGAGGATGAGACCGGGGAGCTGTTTTTT. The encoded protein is CASRYEWREDETGELFF.

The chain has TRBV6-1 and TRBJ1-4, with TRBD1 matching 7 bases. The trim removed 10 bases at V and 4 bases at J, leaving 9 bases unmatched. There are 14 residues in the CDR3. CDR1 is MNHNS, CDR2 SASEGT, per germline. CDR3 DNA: TGTGCCACAAGGGTAGGACAGGTTAATGAAAAACTGTTTTTT. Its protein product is CATRVGQVNEKLFF.